This T cell receptor (beta chain) was captured by sequencing in a study of blood T cell repertoires in COVID-19. Background on the study: Acute and convalescent COVID-19 samples came from the United States, Italy and Spain. T cells, B-cell-depleted T cells, or PBMCs supplied cDNA or gDNA.

Germline lookup yields CDR1 LNHDA and CDR2 SQIVND (reference sequence). V shed 5 bases and J 1 base; nucleotides not matched to a gene: 4. The CDR3 is made up of 14 amino acids. Original processing methods: Estimation of nucleated cell counts was performed using reference gene primer amplification. The repertoire was sequenced with immunoSEQ multiplex PCR; TCRdb's copy has only in-frame clones and lacks some. The DNA was the basis for D and trimming; V, J and clone size are from that table. This sample has approximately 250,000 clones, with 84% found just once. V and J are TRBV19 and TRBJ1-1, with 7 bases fitting TRBD1. The sequencing input was peripheral blood. The clonotype was recovered from a man aged 55-75 years with acute or convalescent COVID-19. CDR3 protein: CASSVGTANTEAFF. The CDR3 coding sequence is TGTGCCAGTAGTGTCGGGACAGCGAACACTGAAGCTTTCTTT.